A selection of T cell receptor beta chains follows, all from one sample in a study of shared clonotypes between healthy human individuals. The assay was immunoSEQ multiplex PCR, and TCRdb's table has in-frame clones only and misses some. The profile shows about 2.4 million clones, 93% of them singletons. Sequences were obtained from naive CD4+ T cells from PBMCs. The receptor source for this set is a man younger than 35 in good health. Some clones in this sample may be carry-over from other donors' samples. The CDR3 runs from the conserved cysteine through the conserved F or W. The D gene is left open where the match is weak.

cdr3_nt: TGCGCCAGCAGCTGGGGGCCGACTAAGGGGATTGAGACCCAGTACTTC; cdr3_aa: CASSWGPTKGIETQYF; d_call: .; j_call: TRBJ2-5; v_call: TRBV5-1
cdr3_nt: TGTGCCTGGAGCGGACTAGCGGGATTCCAAGAGACCCAGTACTTC; cdr3_aa: CAWSGLAGFQETQYF; d_call: TRBD2; j_call: TRBJ2-5; v_call: TRBV30
cdr3_nt: TGCGCCAGCAACCAGGAGGGCCTCTACGAGCAGTACTTC; cdr3_aa: CASNQEGLYEQYF; d_call: .; j_call: TRBJ2-7; v_call: TRBV5-1
cdr3_nt: TGTGCCAGCAGTTACACTCAGGGGCGCGCTTTCTTT; cdr3_aa: CASSYTQGRAFF; d_call: .; j_call: TRBJ1-1; v_call: TRBV28
cdr3_nt: TGTGCCAGCAGCGTACCTCAGAGGGGGCCCCAGTACACGCAGTATTTT; cdr3_aa: CASSVPQRGPQYTQYF; d_call: TRBD1; j_call: TRBJ2-3; v_call: TRBV9
cdr3_nt: TGCGCCAGCAGCTCCGCCGGGACAGGAGAAGAGACCCAGTACTTC; cdr3_aa: CASSSAGTGEETQYF; d_call: TRBD1; j_call: TRBJ2-5; v_call: TRBV5-1
cdr3_nt: TGTGCCAGCAGTTTTTACCCCCGCAGGGGCGTCGGGGAGCTGTTTTTT; cdr3_aa: CASSFYPRRGVGELFF; d_call: .; j_call: TRBJ2-2; v_call: TRBV28
cdr3_nt: TGTGCCAGCAGTAGGGACCGAACTAACACTGAAGCTTTCTTT; cdr3_aa: CASSRDRTNTEAFF; d_call: .; j_call: TRBJ1-1; v_call: TRBV2
cdr3_nt: TGTGCCAGCAGTTTATCAAGGCAGTCGTGGAACATTCAGTACTTC; cdr3_aa: CASSLSRQSWNIQYF; d_call: .; j_call: TRBJ2-4; v_call: TRBV28
cdr3_nt: TGTGCCACCAGCCCTGGCTACAATGAGCAGTTCTTC; cdr3_aa: CATSPGYNEQFF; d_call: .; j_call: TRBJ2-1; v_call: TRBV15